Each of the 13 T cell receptor beta chains below was sequenced from the same sample in a study of control samples from healthy donors and cancer patients. Here immunoSEQ multiplex PCR was the method, and the copy in TCRdb shows in-frame clones only, minus some. The sample carries about 140,000 clones, roughly 94% recorded once. Material: blood. The receptors here all came from a middle-aged man in good health.

CDR3 sequence reads: CASSGGVPDTQYF. CDR3 in DNA: TGTGCCAGCAGTGGGGGGGTCCCAGATACGCAGTATTTT. The chain joins TRBV12-3 or TRBV12-4 to TRBJ2-3, with TRBD2 identical over 7 bases. The CDR3 contains 13 residues. Germline trimming cut 5 bases from V and 4 bases from J; bases unmatched to any gene: 3.

This chain connects TRBV18 to TRBJ1-1, with 8 bases lining up with TRBD1. In germline, CDR1 is KGHSH, CDR2 LQKENI. The CDR3 contains 13 residues. V shed 2 bases and J 4 bases; nucleotides not matched to a gene: 0. Here the CDR3 DNA reads TGTGCCAGCTCACCAGGACAGGGCACTGAAGCTTTCTTT. Translation gives CASSPGQGTEAFF.

The chain employs TRBV2 and TRBJ2-7; 11 bases fit TRBD1. CDR1 is SNHLY and CDR2 is FYNNEI in the germline V gene. V lost 7 bases, J lost 0 bases, and 2 bases stayed unmatched. The CDR3 has 14 amino acids. In nucleotides, the CDR3 is TGTGCCAGCAAGGGGACAGGGGGCTCCTACGAGCAGTACTTC. This translates into CASKGTGGSYEQYF. The whole variable domain, remainder taken from reference TRBV2 and TRBJ2-7, is EPEVTQTPSHQVTQMGQEVILRCVPISNHLYFYWYRQILGQKVEFLVSFYNNEISEKSEIFDDQFSVERPDGSNFTLKIRSTKLEDSAMYFCASKGTGGSYEQYFGPGTRLTVT.

The chain joins TRBV10-1 to TRBJ2-3, with 8 bases fitting TRBD2. CDR1 and CDR2 from the germline V gene are WNHNN and SYGVQD (reference sequence). The length of the CDR3 is 13 residues. V dropped 1 base and J dropped 8; count of bases not matched to a gene: 2. The CDR3 DNA is TGCGCCAGCAGTGAGTGGGCGGGAGGTACGCAGTATTTT. Translation gives CASSEWAGGTQYF.

The chain carries TRBV14 and TRBJ1-3; perhaps TRBD1 as D (5 bases). Germline V gene lookup returns CDR1 SGHDN and CDR2 FVKESK. The length of the CDR3 is 14 residues. V was shortened by 7 bases and J by 0 bases, with 10 bases between the two germline ends. DNA for the CDR3: TGTGCCAGCACCAAGGGGTACTCTGGAAACACCATATATTTT. Protein product: CASTKGYSGNTIYF.

The J gene is TRBJ1-2, the V gene TRBV5-4; no reliable D call. Germline V lookup: CDR1 SGHNT, CDR2 YYREEE (reference sequence). This CDR3 spans 14 amino acids. Deletions cut 1 base from V and 1 base from J, with 8 bases between. The CDR3 DNA follows: TGTGCCAGCAGCTTGCGGGGTATTAACTATGGCTACACCTTC. Its protein product is CASSLRGINYGYTF.

This clone was seen a single time. V is TRBV18 and J is TRBJ2-5; D possibly matches TRBD1 or TRBD2 (5 bases each). CDR3 size: 16 residues. Trimming cost V 6 bases and J 12 bases, with 29 bases left between them. CDR1 is KGHSH and CDR2 is LQKENI in the germline V gene. CDR3 coding DNA: TGTGCCAGCTCCGTCCACCCCTACTCAGATCGACTGGGGGAGTACTTC. Translated, it gives CASSVHPYSDRLGEYF.

The CDR3 sequence: CASSLPPDRGPLSPLHF. CDR3 sequence (DNA): TGTGCCAGCAGCCTACCCCCCGACAGGGGCCCCCTTTCACCCCTCCACTTT. V and J are TRBV7-9 and TRBJ1-6, with 8 positions matching TRBD1. J was trimmed by 9 bases and V by 5 bases; bases with no gene match: 15. Germline V CDR1 and CDR2: SEHNR, FQNEAQ (reference sequence). The CDR3 sequence is 17 residues long. The full variable domain, completed using reference TRBV7-9 and TRBJ1-6, is DTGVSQNPRHKITKRGQNVTFRCDPISEHNRLYWYRQTLGQGPEFLTYFQNEAQLEKSRLLSDRFSAERPKGSFSTLEIQRTEQGDSAMYLCASSLPPDRGPLSPLHFGNGTRLTVT.

This sequence joins TRBV9 and TRBJ2-2; TRBD2 might be the D (5 bases). Trimming cost V 1 base and J 1 base, with 5 bases left between them. Germline V CDR1 and CDR2: SGDLS, YYNGEE. The CDR3 totals 14 residues. The CDR3 loop is CASSVSGNTGELFF. The CDR3 bases are TGTGCCAGCAGCGTAAGCGGGAACACCGGGGAGCTGTTTTTT.

The chain recombines TRBV7-2 with TRBJ2-7; 7 nucleotides align to TRBD1. Germline CDR1 reads SGHTA; CDR2 reads FQGNSA. The CDR3 is 13 residues long. Trimming cost V 6 bases and J 2 bases; bases outside gene matches: 4. The CDR3, as DNA: TGTGCCAGCAGTCACGGGACAGCCTACGAGCAGTACTTC. As protein: CASSHGTAYEQYF.

The chain has TRBV5-1 and TRBJ1-5, with 9 bases fitting TRBD1. Trimming cost V 0 bases and J 7 bases; bases outside gene matches: 5. Per the germline V gene, CDR1 is SGHRS and CDR2 is YFSETQ. The CDR3 runs to 15 residues. The CDR3 here is CASSLGDREEQPQHF. The CDR3 DNA reads TGCGCCAGCAGCTTGGGGGACAGGGAGGAGCAGCCCCAGCATTTT.

The chain joins TRBV5-1 to TRBJ1-1; D is perhaps TRBD1 (5 bases). This CDR3 region has 14 residues. The ends were cut back, 0 bases at V and 4 bases at J, with 10 bases in the middle. The germline V gene has CDR1 SGHRS and CDR2 YFSETQ. CDR3 in DNA: TGCGCCAGCAGCTTGGCCATGGGACCCACTGAAGCTTTCTTT. Encoded protein: CASSLAMGPTEAFF.

This chain joins TRBV9 and TRBJ2-7; TRBD2 agrees at 9 bases. Trimming at V came to 3 bases and at J to 5 bases, leaving 12 bases not matched to a gene. The V gene's germline CDR1 is SGDLS and CDR2 YYNGEE. There are 16 residues in the CDR3. The CDR3 reads CASSAPGAGGLHEQYF. CDR3 nucleotide sequence: TGTGCCAGCAGCGCCCCCGGGGCGGGAGGGCTTCACGAGCAGTACTTC.